This is a list of T cell receptor beta chains from one sample in a study of blood T cell repertoires in COVID-19. Measured with immunoSEQ multiplex PCR; TCRdb has only the in-frame clones, and not every one. The repertoire holds approximately 140,000 clones, with about 80% as singletons. The sample comprised peripheral blood. These receptors came from a man aged 60-69 years with acute or convalescent COVID-19. CDR3s include the opening cysteine and the closing phenylalanine or tryptophan. D genes are given only for firm matches. A clone size is listed for some rows: how often the clone was seen (once, few, many), or a class if it is expanded.

V: TRBV7-3
J: TRBJ2-1
D: .
size: .
CDR3: CASSLTGYNEQFF
DNA: TGTGCCAGCAGCTTGACAGGCTACAATGAGCAGTTCTTC

V: TRBV6-7
J: TRBJ2-5
D: .
size: .
CDR3: CASEDQETQYF
DNA: TGTGCCAGCGAGGACCAAGAGACCCAGTACTTC

V: TRBV15
J: TRBJ2-1
D: TRBD1
size: .
CDR3: CATSRGSTGGYNEQFF
DNA: TGTGCCACCAGCAGAGGTTCGACAGGGGGGTACAATGAGCAGTTCTTC

V: TRBV20-1
J: TRBJ2-5
D: .
size: .
CDR3: CSARAGETQYF
DNA: TGCAGTGCTAGAGCGGGGGAGACCCAGTACTTC

V: TRBV7-9
J: TRBJ2-1
D: .
size: .
CDR3: CASSLSQGSYNEQFF
DNA: TGTGCCAGCAGCTTATCGCAGGGGTCCTACAATGAGCAGTTCTTC

V: TRBV5-5
J: TRBJ2-1
D: .
size: few
CDR3: CASSLEDRPNNEQFF
DNA: TGTGCCAGCAGCTTGGAGGACAGACCTAACAATGAGCAGTTCTTC

V: TRBV3-1/TRBV3-2
J: TRBJ1-1
D: .
size: .
CDR3: CASSLEAANTEAFF
DNA: TGTGCCAGCAGCCTAGAGGCGGCGAACACTGAAGCTTTCTTT

V: TRBV5-1
J: TRBJ2-3
D: TRBD1
size: .
CDR3: CASSATGGNTDTQYF
DNA: TGCGCCAGCAGCGCCACAGGGGGCAACACAGATACGCAGTATTTT

V: TRBV5-1
J: TRBJ1-1
D: TRBD1
size: .
CDR3: CASSLGPTGVNTEAFF
DNA: TGCGCCAGCAGCTTGGGACCGACAGGGGTGAACACTGAAGCTTTCTTT

V: TRBV29-1
J: TRBJ1-2
D: .
size: .
CDR3: CSVLDRANYGYTF
DNA: TGCAGCGTCCTGGACAGAGCTAACTATGGCTACACCTTC

V: TRBV15
J: TRBJ2-1
D: .
size: few
CDR3: CATSRDPSGLLNNEQFF
DNA: TGTGCCACCAGCAGAGACCCCTCGGGACTGCTAAACAATGAGCAGTTCTTC

V: TRBV7-9
J: TRBJ1-4
D: .
size: .
CDR3: CASSLSQGKGEKLFF
DNA: TGTGCCAGCAGCTTATCACAGGGCAAAGGTGAAAAACTGTTTTTT

V: TRBV9
J: TRBJ2-2
D: TRBD1
size: .
CDR3: CASGDRGFGELFF
DNA: TGTGCCAGCGGAGACAGGGGGTTCGGGGAGCTGTTTTTT

V: TRBV3-1/TRBV3-2
J: TRBJ2-3
D: .
size: .
CDR3: CASSSGVASSNTQYF
DNA: TGTGCCAGCAGCTCTGGGGTAGCGAGTTCCAATACGCAGTATTTT

V: TRBV30
J: TRBJ2-7
D: .
size: few
CDR3: CAWSWRWEDEQYF
DNA: TGTGCCTGGAGTTGGCGGTGGGAGGACGAGCAGTACTTC

V: TRBV2
J: TRBJ2-7
D: .
size: once
CDR3: CASSVDRPVEQYF
DNA: TGTGCCAGCAGTGTGGACAGACCTGTCGAGCAGTACTTC

V: TRBV28
J: TRBJ1-5
D: .
size: once
CDR3: CASMGGGQPQHF
DNA: TGTGCCAGCATGGGGGGTGGCCAGCCCCAGCATTTT

V: TRBV6-5
J: TRBJ2-2
D: TRBD2
size: .
CDR3: CASFRGTSSGELFF
DNA: TGTGCCAGTTTCCGTGGGACTAGCTCCGGGGAGCTGTTTTTT

V: TRBV19
J: TRBJ2-4
D: .
size: .
CDR3: CASSIGGQIQNIQYF
DNA: TGTGCCAGTAGTATAGGAGGGCAGATCCAGAACATTCAGTACTTC

V: TRBV4-2
J: TRBJ2-7
D: TRBD2
size: .
CDR3: CASSQDQRGSYEQYF
DNA: TGTGCCAGCAGCCAAGACCAGCGGGGGTCCTACGAGCAGTACTTC

V: TRBV5-1
J: TRBJ1-1
D: TRBD1
size: .
CDR3: CASSFRDRENTEAFF
DNA: TGCGCCAGCAGCTTCCGGGACAGGGAGAACACTGAAGCTTTCTTT

V: TRBV27
J: TRBJ2-1
D: .
size: .
CDR3: CASGLSREQFF
DNA: TGTGCCAGCGGCCTGTCCCGTGAGCAGTTCTTC

V: TRBV7-2
J: TRBJ2-3
D: TRBD1
size: .
CDR3: CASSAGQGVTDTQYF
DNA: TGTGCCAGCAGCGCGGGACAGGGGGTGACAGATACGCAGTATTTT

V: TRBV19
J: TRBJ1-1
D: TRBD1
size: .
CDR3: CASRSGGPRAFF
DNA: TGTGCCAGTAGATCAGGGGGCCCACGAGCTTTCTTT

V: TRBV6-2/TRBV6-3
J: TRBJ1-2
D: .
size: once
CDR3: CASSYTGTAGYTF
DNA: TGTGCCAGCAGTTACACGGGAACGGCTGGCTACACCTTC

V: TRBV18
J: TRBJ1-4
D: .
size: .
CDR3: CASSPRGEAEKLFF
DNA: TGTGCCAGCTCACCACGGGGGGAGGCTGAAAAACTGTTTTTT

V: TRBV30
J: TRBJ1-6
D: .
size: .
CDR3: CAWSAMGRGNSPLHF
DNA: TGTGCCTGGAGTGCTATGGGTCGGGGTAATTCACCCCTCCACTTT

V: TRBV2
J: TRBJ2-3
D: .
size: .
CDR3: CASSRDYTDTQYF
DNA: TGTGCCAGCAGTCGCGACTACACAGATACGCAGTATTTT

V: TRBV5-4
J: TRBJ2-2
D: TRBD2
size: .
CDR3: CASSPDPGTRSTGELFF
DNA: TGTGCCAGCAGCCCTGATCCCGGGACTAGGAGCACCGGGGAGCTGTTTTTT

V: TRBV30
J: TRBJ2-7
D: .
size: once
CDR3: CAWSPAYEQYF
DNA: TGTGCCTGGAGTCCTGCGTACGAGCAGTACTTC

V: TRBV19
J: TRBJ1-5
D: TRBD1
size: .
CDR3: CASSRGQGAESNQPQHF
DNA: TGTGCCAGTAGTAGGGGACAGGGGGCAGAAAGCAATCAGCCCCAGCATTTT

V: TRBV27
J: TRBJ2-2
D: .
size: once
CDR3: CATKVGSGRGELFF
DNA: TGTGCCACAAAGGTCGGTAGCGGCAGAGGGGAGCTGTTTTTT

V: TRBV18
J: TRBJ1-1
D: .
size: .
CDR3: CASSPVGNGANTEAFF
DNA: TGTGCCAGCTCACCAGTAGGGAATGGGGCGAACACTGAAGCTTTCTTT

V: TRBV3-1/TRBV3-2
J: TRBJ1-2
D: .
size: .
CDR3: CASSPYQGGRYGYTF
DNA: TGTGCCAGCAGCCCATATCAGGGAGGCAGGTATGGCTACACCTTC

V: TRBV24-1
J: TRBJ2-1
D: TRBD2
size: .
CDR3: CATSGASGTSYNEQFF
DNA: TGTGCCACCAGTGGGGCTAGCGGTACTTCCTACAATGAGCAGTTCTTC

V: TRBV19
J: TRBJ2-5
D: .
size: few
CDR3: CASSIRLSSQETQYF
DNA: TGTGCCAGTAGTATTAGACTTTCGTCCCAAGAGACCCAGTACTTC

V: TRBV4-3
J: TRBJ1-4
D: .
size: .
CDR3: CASSQDRPGLGEKLFF
DNA: TGCGCCAGCAGCCAAGATCGGCCAGGGCTTGGAGAAAAACTGTTTTTT

V: TRBV4-1
J: TRBJ2-5
D: TRBD2
size: .
CDR3: CASSQEPLAAGDETQYF
DNA: TGCGCCAGCAGCCAAGAACCCCTCGCCGCGGGAGACGAGACCCAGTACTTC

V: TRBV7-2
J: TRBJ1-6
D: .
size: .
CDR3: CASSLALTFSPLHF
DNA: TGTGCCAGCAGCTTAGCCCTGACATTTTCACCCCTCCACTTT

V: TRBV28
J: TRBJ2-5
D: .
size: .
CDR3: CASSPGRGTQYF
DNA: TGTGCCAGCAGTCCAGGGCGGGGGACCCAGTACTTC

V: TRBV14
J: TRBJ2-1
D: .
size: .
CDR3: CASSLLGQNYNEQFF
DNA: TGTGCCAGCAGCCTACTTGGACAGAACTACAATGAGCAGTTCTTC

V: TRBV27
J: TRBJ2-1
D: .
size: .
CDR3: CASSVRGGNPYNEQFF
DNA: TGTGCCAGCAGTGTTCGAGGCGGGAATCCCTACAATGAGCAGTTCTTC

V: TRBV13
J: TRBJ2-5
D: .
size: .
CDR3: CASSFPQGETQYF
DNA: TGTGCCAGCAGCTTTCCGCAGGGCGAGACCCAGTACTTC

V: TRBV5-5
J: TRBJ1-6
D: .
size: .
CDR3: CASSLVAERRLDSPLHF
DNA: TGTGCCAGCAGCTTGGTCGCGGAGAGGCGTTTGGATTCACCCCTCCACTTT

V: TRBV7-9
J: TRBJ2-6
D: TRBD1
size: .
CDR3: CASSPGTGTTGANVLTF
DNA: TGTGCCAGCAGCCCCGGGACAGGAACTACTGGGGCCAACGTCCTGACTTTC

V: TRBV7-2
J: TRBJ2-3
D: TRBD2
size: .
CDR3: CASSAGGLAGETQYF
DNA: TGTGCCAGCAGCGCAGGGGGACTAGCGGGAGAAACGCAGTATTTT

V: TRBV10-3
J: TRBJ2-7
D: TRBD2
size: .
CDR3: CAISQRESYEQYF
DNA: TGTGCCATCTCCCAGCGGGAGAGCTACGAGCAGTACTTC

V: TRBV19
J: TRBJ1-6
D: .
size: .
CDR3: CATGTGATYNSPLHF
DNA: TGTGCCACCGGAACCGGCGCGACTTATAATTCACCCCTCCACTTT

V: TRBV6-2/TRBV6-3
J: TRBJ1-1
D: TRBD1
size: .
CDR3: CASSPLAQGSEAFF
DNA: TGTGCCAGCAGCCCTCTTGCACAGGGGTCGGAAGCTTTCTTT

V: TRBV7-6
J: TRBJ2-3
D: .
size: .
CDR3: CASSQGADTQYF
DNA: TGTGCCAGCAGCCAGGGCGCAGATACGCAGTATTTT